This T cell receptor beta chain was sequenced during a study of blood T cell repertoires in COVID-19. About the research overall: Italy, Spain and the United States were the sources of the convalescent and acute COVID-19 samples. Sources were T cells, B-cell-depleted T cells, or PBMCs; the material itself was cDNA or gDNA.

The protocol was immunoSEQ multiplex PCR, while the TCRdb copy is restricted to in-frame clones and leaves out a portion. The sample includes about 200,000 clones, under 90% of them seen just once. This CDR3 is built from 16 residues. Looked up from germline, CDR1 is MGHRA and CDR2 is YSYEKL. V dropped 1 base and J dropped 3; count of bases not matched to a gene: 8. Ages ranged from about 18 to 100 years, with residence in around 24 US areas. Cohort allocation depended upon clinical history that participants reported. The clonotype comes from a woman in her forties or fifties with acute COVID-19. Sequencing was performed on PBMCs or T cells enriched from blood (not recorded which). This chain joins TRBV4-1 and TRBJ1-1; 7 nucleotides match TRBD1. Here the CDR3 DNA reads TGCGCCAGCAGCCAAGGACAGGGCTCGGTGGACACTGAAGCTTTCTTT. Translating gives CASSQGQGSVDTEAFF.